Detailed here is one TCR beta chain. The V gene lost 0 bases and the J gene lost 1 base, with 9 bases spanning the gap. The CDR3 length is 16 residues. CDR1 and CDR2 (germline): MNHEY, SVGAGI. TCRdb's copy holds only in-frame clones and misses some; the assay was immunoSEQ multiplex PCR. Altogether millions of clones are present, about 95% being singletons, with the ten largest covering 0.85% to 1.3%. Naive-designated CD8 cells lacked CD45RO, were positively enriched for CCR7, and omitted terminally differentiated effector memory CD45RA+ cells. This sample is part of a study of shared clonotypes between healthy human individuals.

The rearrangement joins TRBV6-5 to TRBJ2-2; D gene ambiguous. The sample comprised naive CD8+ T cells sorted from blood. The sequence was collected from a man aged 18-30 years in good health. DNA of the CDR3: TGTGCCAGCAGTTACTCGTCCGCGGTGAACACCGGGGAGCTGTTTTTT. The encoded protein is CASSYSSAVNTGELFF.